The next 8 T cell receptor beta chains were all read from a single sample in a study of beta chain features in type 1 diabetes. Study-level points and caveats: Significant though moderate, a shortening of TCRB CDR3s appeared in all four CD4+ subsets of Type 1 diabetes patients.

Their antigens remain unidentified. Every bit of the isolated RNA underwent reverse transcription, so sequencing read expressed TCRB transcripts. Produced via immunoSEQ multiplex PCR; TCRdb's table is partial and in-frame only. The table has roughly 100,000 clones, 25% to 35% seen once; the top ten hold 0.53%. What was sequenced was central memory CD4+ T cells from blood. The receptors were gathered from a woman between 18 and 30 years old with type 1 diabetes.

For this clone: Other DNA sequences in this specimen translate into the identical CDR3. V and J are TRBV4-2 and TRBJ2-2; 11 bases fit TRBD2. Germline V gives CDR1 LGHNA, CDR2 YNFKEQ. The ends lost 4 bases at V and 2 bases at J; junction bases unmatched: 6. The CDR3 length is 17 residues. The CDR3, as DNA: TGTGCCAGCAGCCCTCGCGGGACTAGCGGTAACACCGGGGAGCTGTTTTTT. Its translation is CASSPRGTSGNTGELFF.

The chain combines TRBV9 with TRBJ2-2, with 9 bases matching TRBD2. The CDR3 length is 18 residues. V lost 0 bases to trimming and J lost 6 bases; unmatched junction nucleotides: 12. CDR1 and CDR2 (germline): SGDLS, YYNGEE. This chain's CDR3 is CASSVDLAGTLGAGELFF. The CDR3 DNA reads as TGTGCCAGCAGCGTAGATCTAGCGGGAACCCTTGGGGCCGGGGAGCTGTTTTTT.

This chain uses TRBV7-9 with TRBJ2-1, with 7 bases that match TRBD2. CDR1 is SEHNR, CDR2 FQNEAQ, per germline (reference sequence). This CDR3 spans 14 amino acids. J gave up 9 bases and V 1 base, and 6 bases lay outside the gene matches. Written as DNA, the CDR3 is TGTGCCAGCAGCTTAGACGGGACTATACTTGAGCAGTTCTTC. Protein sequence: CASSLDGTILEQFF. The whole variable domain, remainder taken from reference TRBV7-9 and TRBJ2-1, is DTGVSQNPRHKITKRGQNVTFRCDPISEHNRLYWYRQTLGQGPEFLTYFQNEAQLEKSRLLSDRFSAERPKGSFSTLEIQRTEQGDSAMYLCASSLDGTILEQFFGPGTRLTVL.

V gene TRBV29-1 combines with J gene TRBJ1-5; D is possibly TRBD1 (6 bases). Germline CDR1 reads SQVTM; CDR2 reads ANQGSEA. The CDR3 contains 12 residues. The ends were cut back, 6 bases at V and 4 bases at J, with 10 bases in the middle. CDR3 bases: TGCAGCGTAGGGACACGAAATCAGCCCCAGCATTTT. The encoded protein is CSVGTRNQPQHF.

This chain connects TRBV7-2 to TRBJ2-7, with 7 bases that match TRBD1. Germline V CDR1 and CDR2: SGHTA, FQGNSA. CDR3 size: 13 residues. Trimming at V came to 5 bases and at J to 6 bases, leaving 7 bases not matched to a gene. The CDR3 DNA reads as TGTGCCAGCAGCATGAAGACAGGGCCCGAGCAGTACTTC. Translated: CASSMKTGPEQYF.

This clone was counted a few times. The rearrangement joins TRBV18 to TRBJ2-2; unclear D gene. Trimming left V 4 bases short and J 5 bases short, with 14 bases between. This CDR3 spans 15 amino acids. Germline-derived CDR1 and CDR2 are KGHSH and LQKENI. The CDR3 sequence: CASSRQHGSTGELFF. The CDR3 coding sequence is TGTGCCAGCTCACGCCAACACGGGTCGACCGGGGAGCTGTTTTTT.

This clone was detected only a few times. The V gene is TRBV7-2, the J gene TRBJ2-3; D gene ambiguous. CDR3 length: 14 amino acids. Trimming removed 5 bases at V and 4 bases at J, with 13 bases between. Germline CDR1 is SGHTA and CDR2 is FQGNSA. CDR3 in amino acids: CASSTRSEADTQYF. The CDR3 coding sequence is TGTGCCAGCAGCACCAGATCAGAGGCAGATACGCAGTATTTT. Based on the CDR3 plus reference TRBV7-2 and TRBJ2-3, the full variable domain is GAGVSQSPSNKVTEKGKDVELRCDPISGHTALYWYRQSLGQGLEFLIYFQGNSAPDKSGLPSDRFSAERTGGSVSTLTIQRTQQEDSAVYLCASSTRSEADTQYFGPGTRLTVL.

The CDR3 nucleotides are TGTGCCAGCAGCTTAGGTCTTCAGCAGTACTTC. Its translation is CASSLGLQQYF. This chain links TRBV11-2 with TRBJ2-7; D gene uncertain. CDR1 is SGHAT and CDR2 is FQNNGV in the germline V gene. V shed 1 base and J shed 8 bases, with 6 bases lying between them. The CDR3 covers 11 residues. The variable domain in full, completed from reference TRBV11-2 and TRBJ2-7, reads EAGVAQSPRYKIIEKRQSVAFWCNPISGHATLYWYQQILGQGPKLLIQFQNNGVVDDSQLPKDRFSAERLKGVDSTLKIQPAKLEDSAVYLCASSLGLQQYFGPGTRLTVT.